This T cell receptor beta chain originates from a study of graft-versus-host responses after intestinal transplantation. Study-level background: Anti-thymocyte globulin induction was given to all recipients, followed by tacrolimus and steroids for three to four years. Findings and limits, study-wide: GvH clones were identified in recipient marrow, with some first appearing in ileum or blood.

Here immunoSEQ multiplex PCR was the method, and the copy in TCRdb shows in-frame clones only, minus some. The repertoire holds some 55,000 clones, with about 89% as singletons. Losses at the gene ends were 2 bases for V and 5 bases for J; bases not matched to a gene: 10. CDR1 MGHRA and CDR2 YSYEKL come from the germline V gene. The CDR3 contains 17 residues. With regard to this clone: Its antigen is not identified.

The V and J genes are TRBV4-1 and TRBJ2-1, with 9 positions matching TRBD2. The origin of this receptor is a human patient who received an intestinal transplant, so some T cells may come from the graft donor. The sequences come from PBMCs, collected 650 to 670 days after intestinal transplant. CDR3 protein: CASSQLNSGGPHNEQFF. CDR3 nucleotide sequence: TGCGCCAGCAGCCAACTTAATAGCGGGGGACCCCACAATGAGCAGTTCTTC.